This TCR beta chain was sequenced in a study of blood T cells in healthy people across ages. Study results and caveats: Observed TCR beta diversity showed a strong correlation with the percentage of naive T cells as measured by flow cytometry. Roughly linear age-related decline in beta diversity appeared, significant by age roughly 40.

This clonotype was observed at least ten times. The antigen remains unidentified. V lost 7 bases, J lost 0 bases, and 3 bases stayed unmatched. Germline V gene sequence: CDR1 MDHEN, CDR2 SYDVKM. This CDR3 is 13 amino acids long. Donation came from healthy Caucasian individuals in Russia who were aged about 6 to 100. Together with a sample-barcoded 5' primer, a J-beta primer mix was included in a second PCR lasting about 6 to 11 cycles. The template-switch adaptor, which had 12 random nucleotides, put a tag on each cDNA molecule. MiXCR, applied by TCRdb to the 5' RACE reads, yields one record per CDR3 protein. The repertoire holds around 900,000 distinct CDR3 sequences, under 35% seen once, with roughly a sixth in the top ten.

Sample: blood. This clonotype originated in a woman of 80 years or more in good health. The gene calls are TRBV28 and TRBJ2-7, with 7 nucleotides matching TRBD2. The CDR3 protein is CASMGGSSYEQYF. In nucleotides, the CDR3 is TGTGCCAGCATGGGGGGGAGCTCCTACGAGCAGTACTTC.